Listed here are 4 T cell receptor beta chains from one sample, sequenced in a study of T cell repertoires in cytomegalovirus infection. These receptors have no known antigen. TCRdb re-called the reads with MiXCR, one entry per CDR3 protein. Of about 180,000 distinct CDR3 sequences listed, less than 25% are singletons. This specimen consisted of CD8+ T cells from cultured PBMCs, obtained from culture after CMV antigen stimulation. The receptors were gathered from a human donor in good health (CMV status not recorded). Some clones in this sample may be carry-over from other donors' samples.

This clonotype came up a few times. This chain connects TRBV7-9 to TRBJ2-3; 9 nucleotides align to TRBD2. The CDR3 loop spans 14 amino acids. The V gene's germline CDR1 is SEHNR and CDR2 FQNEAQ (reference sequence). The V gene end was trimmed by 7 bases and the J gene end by 4 bases; junction bases not matched to a gene: 6. CDR3 nucleotide sequence: TGTGCCAGCATACCGGGACTAGCTTCAGATACGCAGTATTTT. Translation gives CASIPGLASDTQYF.

About this clonotype itself: Germline is not matched at one junction end, which may reflect a read error. V usage is TRBV6-2 or TRBV6-3 and J usage is TRBJ1-5, with D possibly being TRBD1 (5 bases). The CDR3 loop spans 14 amino acids. CDR1 MNHEY and CDR2 SVGEGT come from the germline V gene. CDR3 in amino acids: CDSSYGQGAQPQHF. The CDR3 nucleotides are TGTGACAGCAGTTACGGCCAGGGAGCTCAGCCCCAGCATTTT.

The chain has TRBV7-2 and TRBJ2-3; D unresolved. The CDR3 length is 12 residues. Looked up from germline, CDR1 is SGHTA and CDR2 is FQGNSA. Trimming pared 5 bases from V and 5 bases from J, leaving 8 bases between. The CDR3 protein is CASSPSGDTQYF. CDR3 nucleotide sequence: TGTGCCAGCAGCCCATCGGGAGATACGCAGTATTTT.

CDR3 sequence: CASSYHGLAEETQYF. The CDR3, as DNA: TGTGCCAGCAGCTACCACGGACTAGCGGAAGAGACCCAGTACTTC. The J gene is TRBJ2-5, the V gene TRBV7-2; TRBD2 matches at 10 bases. This CDR3 contains 15 residues. The germline gives CDR1 SGHTA, CDR2 FQGNSA. Losses at the gene ends were 4 bases for V and 3 bases for J; bases not matched to a gene: 5.